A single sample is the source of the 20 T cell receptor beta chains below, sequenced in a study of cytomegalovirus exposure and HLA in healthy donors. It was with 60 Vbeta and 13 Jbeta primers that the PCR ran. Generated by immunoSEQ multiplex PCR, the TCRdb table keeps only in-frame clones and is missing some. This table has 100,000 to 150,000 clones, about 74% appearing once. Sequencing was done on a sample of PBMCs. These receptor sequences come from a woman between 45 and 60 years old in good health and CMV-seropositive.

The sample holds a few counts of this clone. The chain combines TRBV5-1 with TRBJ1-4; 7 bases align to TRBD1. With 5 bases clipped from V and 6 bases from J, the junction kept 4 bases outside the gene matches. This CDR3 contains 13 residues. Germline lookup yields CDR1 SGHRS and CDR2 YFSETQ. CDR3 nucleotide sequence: TGCGCCAGCAGTTTTCAGGGGGATGAAAAACTGTTTTTT. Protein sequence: CASSFQGDEKLFF.

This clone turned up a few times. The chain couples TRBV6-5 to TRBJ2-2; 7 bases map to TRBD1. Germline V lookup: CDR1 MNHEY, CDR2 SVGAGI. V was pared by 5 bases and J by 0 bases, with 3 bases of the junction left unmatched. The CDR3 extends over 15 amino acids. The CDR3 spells CASSRDSPNTGELFF. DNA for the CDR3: TGTGCCAGCAGTCGGGACAGCCCGAACACCGGGGAGCTGTTTTTT.

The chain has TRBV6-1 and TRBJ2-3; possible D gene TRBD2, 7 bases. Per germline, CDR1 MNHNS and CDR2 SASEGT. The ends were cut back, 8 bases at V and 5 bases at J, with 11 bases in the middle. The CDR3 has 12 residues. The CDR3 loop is CASGGAGDTQYF. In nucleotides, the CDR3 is TGTGCCAGCGGGGGGGCCGGAGATACGCAGTATTTT.

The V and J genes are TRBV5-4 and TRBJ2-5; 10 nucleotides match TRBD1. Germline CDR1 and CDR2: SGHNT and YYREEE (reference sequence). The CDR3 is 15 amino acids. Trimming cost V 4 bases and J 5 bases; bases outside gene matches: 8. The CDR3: CASSEPGQGRETQYF. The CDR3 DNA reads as TGTGCCAGCAGCGAACCGGGACAGGGGAGGGAGACCCAGTACTTC.

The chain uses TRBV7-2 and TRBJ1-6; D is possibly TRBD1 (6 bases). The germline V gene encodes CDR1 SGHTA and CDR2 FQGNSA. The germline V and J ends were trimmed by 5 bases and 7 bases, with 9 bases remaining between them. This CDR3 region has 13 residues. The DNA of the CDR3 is TGTGCCAGCAGCCCGGGACAAAATTCACCCCTCCACTTT. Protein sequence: CASSPGQNSPLHF.

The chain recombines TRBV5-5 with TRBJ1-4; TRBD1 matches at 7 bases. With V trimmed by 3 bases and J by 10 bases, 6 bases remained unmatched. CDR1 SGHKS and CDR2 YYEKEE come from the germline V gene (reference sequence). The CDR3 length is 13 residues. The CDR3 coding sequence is TGTGCCAGCAGCTGGGGGACAGAGGGAAAACTGTTTTTT. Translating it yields CASSWGTEGKLFF.

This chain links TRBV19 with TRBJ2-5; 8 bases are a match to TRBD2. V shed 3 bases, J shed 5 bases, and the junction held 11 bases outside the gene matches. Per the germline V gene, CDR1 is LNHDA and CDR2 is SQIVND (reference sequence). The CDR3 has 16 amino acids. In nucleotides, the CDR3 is TGTGCCAGTAGTATCCCCCTGCGGGGGGTGGGGGAGACCCAGTACTTC. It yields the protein CASSIPLRGVGETQYF.

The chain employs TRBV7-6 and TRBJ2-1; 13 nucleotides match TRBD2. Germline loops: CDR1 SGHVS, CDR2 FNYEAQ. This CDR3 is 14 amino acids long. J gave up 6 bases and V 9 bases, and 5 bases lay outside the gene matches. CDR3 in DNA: TGTGCCAGTAGACTAGCGGGGGGCGTCAATGAGCAGTTCTTC. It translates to CASRLAGGVNEQFF.

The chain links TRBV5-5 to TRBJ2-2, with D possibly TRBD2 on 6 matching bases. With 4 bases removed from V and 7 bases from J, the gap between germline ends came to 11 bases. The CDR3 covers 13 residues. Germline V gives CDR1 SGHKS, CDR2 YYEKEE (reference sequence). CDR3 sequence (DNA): TGTGCCAGCAGCCGAGGGACTGTCGGGGAGCTGTTTTTT. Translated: CASSRGTVGELFF.

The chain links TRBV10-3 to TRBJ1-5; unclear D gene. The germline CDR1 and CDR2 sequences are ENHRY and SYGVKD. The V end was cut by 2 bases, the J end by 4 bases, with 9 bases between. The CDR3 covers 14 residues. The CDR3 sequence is CAISETAGNQPQHF. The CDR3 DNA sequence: TGTGCCATCAGTGAGACTGCCGGGAATCAGCCCCAGCATTTT.

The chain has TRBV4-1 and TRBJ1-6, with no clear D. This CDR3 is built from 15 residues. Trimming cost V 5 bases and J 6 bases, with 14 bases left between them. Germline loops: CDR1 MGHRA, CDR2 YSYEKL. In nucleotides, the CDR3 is TGCGCCAGCAGCTCCTCGAGAGGGTTTAATTCACCCCTCCACTTT. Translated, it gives CASSSSRGFNSPLHF.

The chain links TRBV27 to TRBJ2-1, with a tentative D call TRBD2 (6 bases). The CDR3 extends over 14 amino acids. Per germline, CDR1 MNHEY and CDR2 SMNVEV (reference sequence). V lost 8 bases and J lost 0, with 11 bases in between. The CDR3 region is CASLAGGSYNEQFF. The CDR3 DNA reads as TGTGCCAGCCTTGCCGGGGGCTCCTACAATGAGCAGTTCTTC.

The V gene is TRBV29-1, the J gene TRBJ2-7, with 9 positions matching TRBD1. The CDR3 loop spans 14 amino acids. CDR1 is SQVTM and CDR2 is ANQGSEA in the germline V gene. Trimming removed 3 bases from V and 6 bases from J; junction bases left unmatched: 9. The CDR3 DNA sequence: TGCAGCGTTGACATGGGACAGGGATCCGGCGAGCAGTACTTC. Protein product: CSVDMGQGSGEQYF.

CDR3 sequence: CASSGGNLNQPQHF. The CDR3 coding sequence is TGTGCCAGCTCCGGCGGGAACCTCAATCAGCCCCAGCATTTT. The V gene is TRBV6-6, the J gene TRBJ1-5; D is uncertain. CDR1 is MNHNY and CDR2 is SVGAGI in the germline V gene (reference sequence). CDR3 size: 14 residues. V was pared by 8 bases and J by 3 bases, with 14 bases between.

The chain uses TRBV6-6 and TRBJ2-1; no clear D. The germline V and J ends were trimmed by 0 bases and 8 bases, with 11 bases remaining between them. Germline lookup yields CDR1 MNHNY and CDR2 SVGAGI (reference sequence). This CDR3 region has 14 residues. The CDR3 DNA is TGTGCCAGCAGTTACTCCGTAGAAGGAGATGAGCAGTTCTTC. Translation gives CASSYSVEGDEQFF.

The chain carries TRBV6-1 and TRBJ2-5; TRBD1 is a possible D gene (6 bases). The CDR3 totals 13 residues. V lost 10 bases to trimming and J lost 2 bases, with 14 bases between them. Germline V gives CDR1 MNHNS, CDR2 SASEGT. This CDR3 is CATKGQLQETQYF. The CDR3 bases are TGTGCCACTAAAGGACAGCTACAAGAGACCCAGTACTTC.

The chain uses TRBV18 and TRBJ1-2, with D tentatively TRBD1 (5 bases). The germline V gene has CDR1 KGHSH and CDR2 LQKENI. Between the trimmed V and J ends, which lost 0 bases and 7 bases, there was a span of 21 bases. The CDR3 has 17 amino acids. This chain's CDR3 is CASSPPASFGQGGGYTF. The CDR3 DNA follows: TGTGCCAGCTCACCACCGGCCTCTTTTGGGCAGGGAGGTGGCTACACCTTC.

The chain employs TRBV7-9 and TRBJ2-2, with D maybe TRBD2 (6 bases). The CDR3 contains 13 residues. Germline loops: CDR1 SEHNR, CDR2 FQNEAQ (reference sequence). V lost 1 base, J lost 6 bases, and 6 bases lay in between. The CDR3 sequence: CASSLVAAGELFF. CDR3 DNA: TGTGCCAGCAGCTTAGTAGCGGCCGGGGAGCTGTTTTTT.

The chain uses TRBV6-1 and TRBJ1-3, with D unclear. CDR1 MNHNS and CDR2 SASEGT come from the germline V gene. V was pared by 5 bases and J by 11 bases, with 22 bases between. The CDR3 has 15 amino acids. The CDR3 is CASSSKTINPRAIYF. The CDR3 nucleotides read TGTGCCAGCAGTTCCAAGACTATAAACCCCCGAGCCATATATTTT.

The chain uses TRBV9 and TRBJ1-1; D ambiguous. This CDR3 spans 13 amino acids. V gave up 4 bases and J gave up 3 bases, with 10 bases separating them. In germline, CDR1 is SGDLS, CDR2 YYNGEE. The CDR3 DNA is TGTGCCAGCAGCTTTGGACTGCACACTGAAGCTTTCTTT. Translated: CASSFGLHTEAFF.